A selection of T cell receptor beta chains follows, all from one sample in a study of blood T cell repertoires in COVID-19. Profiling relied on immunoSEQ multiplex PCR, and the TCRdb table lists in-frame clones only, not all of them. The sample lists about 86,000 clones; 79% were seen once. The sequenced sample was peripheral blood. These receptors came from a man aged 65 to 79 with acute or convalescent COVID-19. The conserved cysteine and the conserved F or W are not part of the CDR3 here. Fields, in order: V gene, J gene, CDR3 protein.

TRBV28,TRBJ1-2,AGSSGDRDYGYT
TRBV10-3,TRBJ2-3,AIRRTSGGGSDTQY
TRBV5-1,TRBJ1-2,ASSPDRIGGYT
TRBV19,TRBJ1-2,ASSLKGASTGGYT
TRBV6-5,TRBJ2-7,ASSRQFSYEQY
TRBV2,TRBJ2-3,ASSLRTSGGNTQY
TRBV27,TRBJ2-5,ASSTSNRGRRETQY
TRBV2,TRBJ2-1,ASKAGLGRENEQF
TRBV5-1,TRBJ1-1,ASSLRGQAYTEAF
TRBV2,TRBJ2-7,ASSEAGAETYEQY
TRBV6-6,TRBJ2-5,ASSTQDSPETQY
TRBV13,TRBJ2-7,ASSPPERGLYEQY
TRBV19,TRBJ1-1,ASSINRNTEAF
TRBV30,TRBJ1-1,AWSLYSEAF
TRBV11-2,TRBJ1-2,ASSLRQGGYT
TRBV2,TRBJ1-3,ASTGGSGNTIY
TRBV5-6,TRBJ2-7,ASSRGNRGLYEQY
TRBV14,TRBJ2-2,ASSHTAGAGTGELF
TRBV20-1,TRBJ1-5,SASPTDISEQPQH
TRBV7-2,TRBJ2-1,ASSLGRGSSYNEQF
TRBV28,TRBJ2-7,ASRPGTGAYEQY
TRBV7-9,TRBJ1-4,ASSPPGLYEKLF
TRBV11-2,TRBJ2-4,ASSELAGLNIQY
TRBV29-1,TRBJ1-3,SAGQGGNTIY
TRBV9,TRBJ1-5,ASSPRTGDGQPQH
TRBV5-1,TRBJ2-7,ASSQRTGGGDEQY
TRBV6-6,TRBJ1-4,ASSSPPGEKLF
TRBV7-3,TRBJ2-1,ASSLTPSGGRSSYNEQF
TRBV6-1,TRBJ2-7,ASSEVGQGTYEQY
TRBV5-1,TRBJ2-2,ASSPALAGVANTGELF
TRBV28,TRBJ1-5,ASSSGTVDNQPQH
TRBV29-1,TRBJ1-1,SGSRGADTEAF